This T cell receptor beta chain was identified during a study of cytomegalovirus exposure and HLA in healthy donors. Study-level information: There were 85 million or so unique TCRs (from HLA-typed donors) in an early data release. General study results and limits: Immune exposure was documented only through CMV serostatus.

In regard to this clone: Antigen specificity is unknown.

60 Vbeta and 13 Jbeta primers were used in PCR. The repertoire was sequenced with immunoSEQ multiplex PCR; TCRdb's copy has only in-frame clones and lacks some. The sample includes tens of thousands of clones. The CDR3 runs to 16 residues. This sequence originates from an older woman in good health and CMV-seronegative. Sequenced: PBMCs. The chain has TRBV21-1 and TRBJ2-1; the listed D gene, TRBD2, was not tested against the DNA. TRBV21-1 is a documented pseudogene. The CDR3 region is CASSKVSGTHPHEQFF. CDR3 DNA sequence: TGTGCCAGCAGCAAAGTTAGCGGGACCCACCCTCATGAGCAGTTCTTC.